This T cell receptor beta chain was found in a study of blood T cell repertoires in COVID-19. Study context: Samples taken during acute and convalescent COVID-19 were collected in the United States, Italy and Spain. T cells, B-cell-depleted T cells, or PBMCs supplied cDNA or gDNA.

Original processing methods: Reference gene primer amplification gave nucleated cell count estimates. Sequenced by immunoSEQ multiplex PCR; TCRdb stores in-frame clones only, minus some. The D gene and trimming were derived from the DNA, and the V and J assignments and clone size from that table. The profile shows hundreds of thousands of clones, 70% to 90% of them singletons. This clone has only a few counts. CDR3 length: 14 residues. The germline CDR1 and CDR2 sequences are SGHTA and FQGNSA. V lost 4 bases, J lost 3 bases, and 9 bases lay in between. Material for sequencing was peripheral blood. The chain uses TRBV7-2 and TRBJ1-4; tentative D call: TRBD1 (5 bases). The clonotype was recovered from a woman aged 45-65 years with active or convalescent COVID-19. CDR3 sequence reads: CASSSGGANEKLFF. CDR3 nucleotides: TGTGCCAGCAGCTCGGGGGGTGCTAATGAAAAACTGTTTTTT.